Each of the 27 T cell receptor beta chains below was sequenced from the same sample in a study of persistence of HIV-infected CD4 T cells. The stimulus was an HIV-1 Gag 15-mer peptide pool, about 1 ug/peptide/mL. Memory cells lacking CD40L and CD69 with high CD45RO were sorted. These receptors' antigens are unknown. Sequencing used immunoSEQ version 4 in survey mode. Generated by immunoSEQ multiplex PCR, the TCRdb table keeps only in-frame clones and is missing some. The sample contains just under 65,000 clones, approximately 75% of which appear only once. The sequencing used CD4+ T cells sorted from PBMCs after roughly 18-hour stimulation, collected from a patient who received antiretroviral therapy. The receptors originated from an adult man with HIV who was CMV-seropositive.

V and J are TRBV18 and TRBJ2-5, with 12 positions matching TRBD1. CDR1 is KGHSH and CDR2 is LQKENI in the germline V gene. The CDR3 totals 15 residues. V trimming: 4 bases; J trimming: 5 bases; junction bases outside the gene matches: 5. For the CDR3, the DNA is TGTGCCAGCTCACTCGGGACAGGGGGCGCGGAGACCCAGTACTTC. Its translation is CASSLGTGGAETQYF.

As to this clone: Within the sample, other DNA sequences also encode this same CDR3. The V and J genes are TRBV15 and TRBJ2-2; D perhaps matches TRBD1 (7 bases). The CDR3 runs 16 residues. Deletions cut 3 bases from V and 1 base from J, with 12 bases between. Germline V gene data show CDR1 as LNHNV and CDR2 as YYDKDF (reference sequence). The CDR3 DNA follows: TGTGCCACCAGCAGGGGGAGGACAGGGAACACCGGGGAGCTGTTTTTT. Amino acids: CATSRGRTGNTGELFF.

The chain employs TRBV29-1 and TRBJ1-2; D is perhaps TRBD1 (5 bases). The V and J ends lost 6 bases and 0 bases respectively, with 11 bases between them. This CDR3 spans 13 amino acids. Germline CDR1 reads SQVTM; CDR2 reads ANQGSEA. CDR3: CSVGTRANYGYTF. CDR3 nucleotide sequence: TGCAGCGTGGGGACTCGAGCTAACTATGGCTACACCTTC.

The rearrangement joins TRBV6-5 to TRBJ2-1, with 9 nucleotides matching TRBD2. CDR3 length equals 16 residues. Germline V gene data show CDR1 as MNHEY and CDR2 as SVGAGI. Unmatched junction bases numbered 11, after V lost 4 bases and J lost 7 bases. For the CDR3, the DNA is TGTGCCAGCAGTTTCGAGGGAGCGGGGGGTGGGAATGAGCAGTTCTTC. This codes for CASSFEGAGGGNEQFF.

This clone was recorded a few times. The CDR3: CASSSRDRVNRALHF. The CDR3 DNA reads TGTGCCAGCAGTAGCCGGGACAGGGTGAATCGGGCCCTCCACTTT. This chain joins TRBV6-1 and TRBJ1-6, with 9 bases matching TRBD1. The CDR3 totals 15 residues. V shed 5 bases and J 14 bases; nucleotides not matched to a gene: 13. CDR1 is MNHNS, CDR2 SASEGT, per germline.

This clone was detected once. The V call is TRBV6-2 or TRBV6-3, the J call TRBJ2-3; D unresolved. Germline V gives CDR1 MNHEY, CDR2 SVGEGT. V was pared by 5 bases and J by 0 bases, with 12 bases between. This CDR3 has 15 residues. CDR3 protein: CASSIQATSTDTQYF. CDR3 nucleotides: TGTGCCAGCAGTATCCAGGCTACTAGCACAGATACGCAGTATTTT.

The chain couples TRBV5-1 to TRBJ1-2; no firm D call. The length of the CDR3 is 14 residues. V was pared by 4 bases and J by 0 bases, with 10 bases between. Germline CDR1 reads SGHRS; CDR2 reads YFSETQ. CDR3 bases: TGCGCCAGCAGCCCGGAAGCAACTAACTATGGCTACACCTTC. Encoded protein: CASSPEATNYGYTF.

CDR3 in DNA: TGTGCCAGCAGCCCAGGACAGGTCCCCTTACGCTACACCTTC. Its protein is CASSPGQVPLRYTF. The chain carries TRBV11-2 and TRBJ1-2, with 7 bases that match TRBD1. The CDR3 sequence is 14 residues long. Germline assignment: CDR1 SGHAT and CDR2 FQNNGV. Trimming at V came to 5 bases and at J to 9 bases, leaving 12 bases not matched to a gene.

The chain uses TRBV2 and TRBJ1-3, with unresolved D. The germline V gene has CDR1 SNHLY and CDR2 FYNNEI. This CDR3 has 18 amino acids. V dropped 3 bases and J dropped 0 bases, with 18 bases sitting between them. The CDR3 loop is CASSDYPPKKNSGNTIYF. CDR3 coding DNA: TGTGCCAGCAGTGATTATCCTCCCAAGAAGAACTCTGGAAACACCATATATTTT.

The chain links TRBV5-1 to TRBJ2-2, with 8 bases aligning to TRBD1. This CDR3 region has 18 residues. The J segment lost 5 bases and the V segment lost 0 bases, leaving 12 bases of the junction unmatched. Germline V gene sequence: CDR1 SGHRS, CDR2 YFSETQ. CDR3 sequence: CASSLVPPAGGRTGELFF. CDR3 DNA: TGCGCCAGCAGCTTGGTGCCCCCGGCAGGGGGCAGGACCGGGGAGCTGTTTTTT.

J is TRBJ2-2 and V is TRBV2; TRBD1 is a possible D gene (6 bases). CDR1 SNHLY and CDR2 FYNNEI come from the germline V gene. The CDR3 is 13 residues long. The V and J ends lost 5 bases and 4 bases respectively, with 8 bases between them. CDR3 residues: CASSLRGTGELFF. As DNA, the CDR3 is TGTGCCAGCAGTCTCAGGGGCACCGGGGAGCTGTTTTTT.

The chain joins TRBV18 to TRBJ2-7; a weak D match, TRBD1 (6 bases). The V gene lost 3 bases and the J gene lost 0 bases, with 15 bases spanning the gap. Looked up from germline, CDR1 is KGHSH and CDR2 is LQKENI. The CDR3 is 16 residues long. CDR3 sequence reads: CASSPRPGQLSYEQYF. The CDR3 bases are TGTGCCAGCTCACCTCGCCCCGGACAGCTCTCCTACGAGCAGTACTTC.

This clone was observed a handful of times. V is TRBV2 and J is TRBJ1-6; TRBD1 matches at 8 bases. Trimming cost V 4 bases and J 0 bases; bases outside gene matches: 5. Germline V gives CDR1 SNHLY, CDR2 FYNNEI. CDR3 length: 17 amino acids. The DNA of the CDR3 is TGTGCCAGCAGTGGACAGGGGTACCCCTCCTATAATTCACCCCTCCACTTT. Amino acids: CASSGQGYPSYNSPLHF.

CDR3 in amino acids: CASSPGLAGHREHTQYF. CDR3 nucleotides: TGTGCCAGCAGCCCTGGACTAGCGGGGCACCGCGAGCATACGCAGTATTTT. The chain carries TRBV7-9 and TRBJ2-3; 12 bases are shared with TRBD2. V lost 5 bases to trimming and J lost 7 bases; unmatched junction nucleotides: 13. The length of the CDR3 is 17 residues. Germline assignment: CDR1 SEHNR and CDR2 FQNEAQ (reference sequence).

As DNA, the CDR3 is TGTGCCACCAGTGCCGGCGGGGGAGGTGGCAACAATGAGCAGTTCTTC. Encoded protein: CATSAGGGGGNNEQFF. This chain uses TRBV24-1 with TRBJ2-1; 7 nucleotides match TRBD2. V gave up 5 bases and J gave up 5 bases; unmatched junction bases: 11. Germline CDR1 is KGHDR and CDR2 is SFDVKD. This CDR3 spans 16 amino acids.

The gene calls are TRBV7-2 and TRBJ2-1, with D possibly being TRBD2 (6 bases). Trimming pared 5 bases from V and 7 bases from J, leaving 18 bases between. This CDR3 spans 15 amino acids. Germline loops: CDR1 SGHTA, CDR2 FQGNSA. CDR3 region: CASSHGTVLRNEQFF. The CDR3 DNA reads TGTGCCAGCAGCCACGGGACTGTACTACGGAATGAGCAGTTCTTC.

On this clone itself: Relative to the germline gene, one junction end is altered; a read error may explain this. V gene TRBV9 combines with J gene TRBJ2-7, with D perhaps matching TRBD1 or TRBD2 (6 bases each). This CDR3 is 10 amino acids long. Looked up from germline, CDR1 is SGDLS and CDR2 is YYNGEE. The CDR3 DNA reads TGTGCCAGCAGCCCCCGAGGGGGAGGCTTC. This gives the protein CASSPRGGGF.

This CDR3 is CASSEVEDSPLHF. DNA of the CDR3: TGTGCCAGCAGTGAAGTTGAAGACTCACCCCTCCACTTT. This chain links TRBV2 with TRBJ1-6; no reliable D call. Germline CDR1 and CDR2: SNHLY and FYNNEI. V lost 1 base and J lost 10, with 8 bases in between. The CDR3 covers 13 residues.

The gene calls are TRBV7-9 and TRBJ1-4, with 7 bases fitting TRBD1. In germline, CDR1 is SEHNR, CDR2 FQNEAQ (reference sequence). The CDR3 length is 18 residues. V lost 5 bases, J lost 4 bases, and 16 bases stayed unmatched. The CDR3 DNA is TGTGCCAGCAGCCACGCGGCGGGAGGGGGCTTAAATAATGAAAAACTGTTTTTT. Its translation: CASSHAAGGGLNNEKLFF.

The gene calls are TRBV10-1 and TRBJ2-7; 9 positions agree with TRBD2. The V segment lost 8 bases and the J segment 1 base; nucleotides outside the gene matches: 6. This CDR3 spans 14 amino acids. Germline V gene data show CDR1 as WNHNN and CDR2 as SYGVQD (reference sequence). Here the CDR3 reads CASSKRGASYEQYF. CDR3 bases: TGCGCCAGCTCGAAGCGGGGGGCTTCCTACGAGCAGTACTTC.

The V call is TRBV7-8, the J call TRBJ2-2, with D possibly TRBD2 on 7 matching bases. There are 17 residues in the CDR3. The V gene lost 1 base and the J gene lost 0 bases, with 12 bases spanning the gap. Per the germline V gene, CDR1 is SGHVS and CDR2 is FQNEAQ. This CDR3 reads CASSLEYGGPNTGELFF. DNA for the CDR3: TGTGCCAGCAGCTTAGAGTACGGGGGGCCGAACACCGGGGAGCTGTTTTTT.

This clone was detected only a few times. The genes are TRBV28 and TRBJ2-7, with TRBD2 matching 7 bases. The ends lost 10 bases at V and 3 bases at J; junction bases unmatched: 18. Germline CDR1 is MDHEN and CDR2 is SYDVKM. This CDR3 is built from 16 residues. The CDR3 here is CATQSRIPSGIYEQYF. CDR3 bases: TGTGCCACTCAGAGTAGAATTCCTAGCGGAATCTACGAGCAGTACTTC.

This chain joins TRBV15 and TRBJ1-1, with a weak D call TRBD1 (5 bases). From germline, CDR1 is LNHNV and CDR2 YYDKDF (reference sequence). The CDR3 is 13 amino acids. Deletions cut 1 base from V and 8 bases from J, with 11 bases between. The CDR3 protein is CATSRARQREAFF. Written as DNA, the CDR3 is TGTGCCACCAGCAGAGCCCGACAGAGAGAAGCTTTCTTT.

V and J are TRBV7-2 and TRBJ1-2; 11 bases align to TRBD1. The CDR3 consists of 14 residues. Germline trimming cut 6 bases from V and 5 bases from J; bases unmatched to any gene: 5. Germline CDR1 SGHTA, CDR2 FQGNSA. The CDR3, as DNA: TGTGCCAGCAGTGGGACAGGGGGTGGATATGGCTACACCTTC. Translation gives CASSGTGGGYGYTF.

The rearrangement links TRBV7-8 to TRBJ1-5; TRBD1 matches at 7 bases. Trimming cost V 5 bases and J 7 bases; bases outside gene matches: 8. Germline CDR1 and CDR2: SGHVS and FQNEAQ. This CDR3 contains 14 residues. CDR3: CASSLQGGSQPQHF. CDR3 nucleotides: TGTGCCAGCAGCCTCCAGGGGGGGTCACAGCCCCAGCATTTT.

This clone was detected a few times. CDR3 amino acids: CASSSNSLAGGRLNEQFF. For the CDR3, the DNA is TGTGCCAGCAGCTCAAATTCACTAGCGGGGGGTCGACTCAATGAGCAGTTCTTC. This chain links TRBV7-6 with TRBJ2-1; TRBD2 matches 12 bases. Trimming at V came to 4 bases and at J to 6 bases, leaving 13 bases not matched to a gene. Per the germline V gene, CDR1 is SGHVS and CDR2 is FNYEAQ. This CDR3 spans 18 amino acids.

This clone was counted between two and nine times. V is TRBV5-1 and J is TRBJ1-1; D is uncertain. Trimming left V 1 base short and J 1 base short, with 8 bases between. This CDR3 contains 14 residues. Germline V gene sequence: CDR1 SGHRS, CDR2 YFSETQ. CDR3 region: CASSLSSANTEAFF. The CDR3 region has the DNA TGCGCCAGCAGCTTGTCGTCCGCGAACACTGAAGCTTTCTTT.